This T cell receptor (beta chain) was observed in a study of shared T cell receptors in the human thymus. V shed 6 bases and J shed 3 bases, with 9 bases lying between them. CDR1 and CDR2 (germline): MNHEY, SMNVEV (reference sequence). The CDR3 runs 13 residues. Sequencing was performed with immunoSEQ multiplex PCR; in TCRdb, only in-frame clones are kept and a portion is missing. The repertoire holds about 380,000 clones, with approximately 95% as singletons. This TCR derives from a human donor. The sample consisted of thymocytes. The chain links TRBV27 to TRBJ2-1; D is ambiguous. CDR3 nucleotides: TGTGCCAGCAGGGATGGGGTCTACAATGAGCAGTTCTTC. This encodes CASRDGVYNEQFF.